Listed below are T cell receptor beta chains from one sample, sequenced in a study of PD-1 blockade in classical Hodgkin lymphoma. TCRdb's table, derived via immunoSEQ multiplex PCR, lists solely in-frame clones and lacks some. The data show 55,000 to 80,000 clones, more than 85% seen once. This material consisted of peripheral blood mononuclear cells (PBMCs), taken at baseline. These TCRs come from a human donor with classical Hodgkin lymphoma. CDR3s include the opening cysteine and the closing phenylalanine or tryptophan. The D gene is left open where the match is weak. Not all rows give a size; the values are once, few, many and, for expanded clones, a class.

TRBD1 TRBJ2-1 TRBV28 . TGTGCCAGCAGCCCAGGGGGGCAGGGGGCGTACAATGAGCAGTTCTTC CASSPGGQGAYNEQFF
. TRBJ2-7 TRBV2 . TGTGCCAGCAGTGTTACCTACGAGCAGTACTTC CASSVTYEQYF
. TRBJ2-1 TRBV30 once TGTGCCTGGAGTGTACTAGGAGGGGAGCAGTTCTTC CAWSVLGGEQFF
TRBD2 TRBJ2-3 TRBV11-1 . TGTGCCAGCAGCTTATTTGATCTAGCGGGGGGGCAGGATACGCAGTATTTT CASSLFDLAGGQDTQYF
. TRBJ1-5 TRBV5-1 . TGCGCCAGCAGCTTGGGGGGCAGCAGAAGCAATCAGCCCCAGCATTTT CASSLGGSRSNQPQHF
TRBD1 TRBJ1-2 TRBV5-1 . TGCGCCAGCAGCTTGGATTATAGGCGGGACAGGGGGTGGGACAGCTATGGCTACACCTTC CASSLDYRRDRGWDSYGYTF
. TRBJ1-1 TRBV7-9 . TGTGCCAGCAGCTTTGTAAGGGGCGGGCCGAACACTGAAGCTTTCTTT CASSFVRGGPNTEAFF
. TRBJ2-7 TRBV13 . TGTGCCAGCAGCCTTACCGGCCGATCGCCCTACGAGCAGTACTTC CASSLTGRSPYEQYF
TRBD2 TRBJ2-7 TRBV2 . TGTGCCAGCAGTGAGAGGTCTGAGGCTAGCGGGAGCGACGAGCAGTACTTC CASSERSEASGSDEQYF
. TRBJ2-7 TRBV7-2 . TGTGCCAGCAGCTTGGGGGAGGCCCTTGGCGAGCAGTACTTC CASSLGEALGEQYF
TRBD2 TRBJ2-1 TRBV9 . TGTGCCAGCAGCGTAGACCAGCTAGCGGGAGGGCTCAATGAGCAGTTCTTC CASSVDQLAGGLNEQFF
TRBD2 TRBJ2-3 TRBV6-1 once TGTGCCAGCAGTGAAGGGGCTAGCGGGAAAGGGGCAGATACGCAGTATTTT CASSEGASGKGADTQYF
TRBD2 TRBJ2-1 TRBV7-9 . TGTGCCAGCACCCATAGGCGGGAGGGCCCCTCCGGCAATGAGCAGTTCTTC CASTHRREGPSGNEQFF
. TRBJ1-2 TRBV30 few TGTGCCTGGGAAATAGGGGGTGGCTACACCTTC CAWEIGGGYTF
TRBD1 TRBJ1-6 TRBV5-6 . TGTGCCAGCAGCCCCGGACAGGTGGATAATTCACCCCTCCACTTT CASSPGQVDNSPLHF
. TRBJ2-7 TRBV4-3 . TGCGCCAGCAGCCAAGTTCCTAGAAACGAGCAGTACTTC CASSQVPRNEQYF
TRBD2 TRBJ2-7 TRBV27 . TGTGCCAGCAGTTTATTGCGGGGGGAGCAGTACTTC CASSLLRGEQYF
TRBD1 TRBJ1-2 TRBV5-1 . TGCGCCAGCGCCGGGACAGGGCCCTCCTATGGCTACACCTTC CASAGTGPSYGYTF
. TRBJ1-2 TRBV5-6 . TGTGCCAGCAGCTCCTTAGACTCCTACTATGGCTACACCTTC CASSSLDSYYGYTF
. TRBJ2-7 TRBV2 . TGTGCCAGCACGCCGATGGGGACCCACTCCTACGAGCAGTACTTC CASTPMGTHSYEQYF
. TRBJ2-1 TRBV9 . TGTGCCAGCAGAGGACAGATGAATGAGCAGTTCTTC CASRGQMNEQFF
. TRBJ2-3 TRBV7-9 . TGTGCCAGCAGCTCCCCGCGGAGTACGCAGTATTTT CASSSPRSTQYF
TRBD2 TRBJ2-3 TRBV7-2 . TGTGCCAGTAAGCGTAGAGCGGGAGCTGGAGATACGCAGTATTTT CASKRRAGAGDTQYF
. TRBJ2-3 TRBV11-3 . TGTGCCAGCAGCCTTAGGACAGATACGCAGTATTTT CASSLRTDTQYF
. TRBJ2-7 TRBV29-1 . TGCAGCGTTGAAGACGAGGACCCCTACGAGCAGTACTTC CSVEDEDPYEQYF
. TRBJ2-3 TRBV5-6 . TGTGCCAGCAGCCCACAACAGCTTCGGGATACGCAGTATTTT CASSPQQLRDTQYF
. TRBJ2-7 TRBV29-1 . TGCAGCGCTTCCGGGACGATCTACGAGCAGTACTTC CSASGTIYEQYF
TRBD2 TRBJ2-7 TRBV9 . TGTGCCAGCAGCCCTCGGGACTACTCCTACGAGCAGTACTTC CASSPRDYSYEQYF
. TRBJ1-1 TRBV6-1 . TGTGCCAGCACCAAGTACATGAACACTGAAGCTTTCTTT CASTKYMNTEAFF
. TRBJ1-2 TRBV9 . TGTGCCAGCAGCGTACTCCCCCAAAGCTATGGCTACACCTTC CASSVLPQSYGYTF
. TRBJ2-1 TRBV27 few TGTGCCAGCAGTTCTCGAGTAGGGGAGCAGTTCTTC CASSSRVGEQFF
. TRBJ1-4 TRBV19 . TGTGCCAGTAGAGGGGAGGCCGTCCACAATGAAAAACTGTTTTTT CASRGEAVHNEKLFF
. TRBJ2-2 TRBV29-1 . TGCAGCGCTATGGGCCGGGAGTACACCGGGGAGCTGTTTTTT CSAMGREYTGELFF
TRBD1 TRBJ2-1 TRBV4-3 . TGCGCCAGCAGCCAAGTGGGGACAGGGCCCTACAATGAGCAGTTCTTC CASSQVGTGPYNEQFF
TRBD1 TRBJ1-1 TRBV7-2 . TGTGCCAGCAGCTTAATAGGGACAGGGGGCTACACTGAAGCTTTCTTT CASSLIGTGGYTEAFF
. TRBJ2-3 TRBV12-2 . TGTGCAAGTCGCTTAGCGCCCCTTTCCCAGCGGGAGGGGACAGATACGCAGTATTTT CASRLAPLSQREGTDTQYF
TRBD1 TRBJ1-2 TRBV27 . TGTGCCAGCAGTAACCGGGACAGGGGGGAGTCGGCGAGCTATGGCTACACCTTC CASSNRDRGESASYGYTF
. TRBJ1-1 TRBV4-2 . TGTGCCAGCAGCCTTAAACAGGACACTGAAGCTTTCTTT CASSLKQDTEAFF
. TRBJ1-5 TRBV19 . TGTGCCAGTAGTCGCGGATTCAATCAGCCCCAGCATTTT CASSRGFNQPQHF
. TRBJ1-3 TRBV5-1 . TGCGCCAGCAGCTTGGAGGAAGCTGGGCCTGGAAACACCATATATTTT CASSLEEAGPGNTIYF
. TRBJ2-2 TRBV6-1 . TGTGCCAGCAGTGACGGCCGGGTGATAGCCGGGGAGCTGTTTTTT CASSDGRVIAGELFF